This T cell receptor (beta chain) was recovered during a study of CD8+ T cells in alopecia areata. Background on the study: Tofacitinib was taken orally by treated patients, and the dose was 5 to 10 mg twice daily. Study outcomes and limitations: Affected lesional scalp, above all in alopecia totalis/universalis, was more clonal than normal scalp. Sequences from scalp samples also cover resident alphabeta T cells of normal skin.

From germline, CDR1 is WSHSY and CDR2 SAAADI. The CDR3 spans 12 residues. PBMC-derived CD4+ and CD8+ T cells were sorted. On this clone: Its target is not known.

Reverse transcribed after extraction, RNA yielded cDNA as the sequencing template. Data came from immunoSEQ multiplex PCR; TCRdb stores just in-frame clones and leaves some out. Counted here are roughly 150,000 clones, 80% to 90% occurring once; the ten biggest clones make up more than 12%. This material consisted of CD8+ T cells sorted from blood, taken at week 0. The origin of this receptor is a human donor with alopecia areata. The chain combines TRBV10-2 with TRBJ2-5; maybe TRBD1 (5 bases). The J call may be faulty, since TRBJ2-7 better matches the DNA end. The CDR3 nucleotides read TGCGCCAGCAGCCCTACAGGTAACGAGCAGTACTTC. Its protein product is CASSPTGNEQYF.